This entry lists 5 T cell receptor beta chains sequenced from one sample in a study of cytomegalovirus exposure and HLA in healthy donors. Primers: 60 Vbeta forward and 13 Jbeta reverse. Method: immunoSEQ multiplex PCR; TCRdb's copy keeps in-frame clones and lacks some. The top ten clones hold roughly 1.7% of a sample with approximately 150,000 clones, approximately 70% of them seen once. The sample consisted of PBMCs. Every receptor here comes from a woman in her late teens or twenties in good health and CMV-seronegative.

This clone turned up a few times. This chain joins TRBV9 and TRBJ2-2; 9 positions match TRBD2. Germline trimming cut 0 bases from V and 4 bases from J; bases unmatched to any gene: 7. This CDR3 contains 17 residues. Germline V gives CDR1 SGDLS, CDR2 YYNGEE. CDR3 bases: TGTGCCAGCAGCGTAGGCGTTGGCGGGGGGGCCACCGGGGAGCTGTTTTTT. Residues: CASSVGVGGGATGELFF.

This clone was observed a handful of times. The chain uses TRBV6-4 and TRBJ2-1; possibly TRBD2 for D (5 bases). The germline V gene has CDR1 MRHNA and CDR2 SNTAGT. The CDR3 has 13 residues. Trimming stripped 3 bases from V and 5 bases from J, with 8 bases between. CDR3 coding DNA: TGTGCCAGCAGTGAAAGAGGGAACAATGAGCAGTTCTTC. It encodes CASSERGNNEQFF.

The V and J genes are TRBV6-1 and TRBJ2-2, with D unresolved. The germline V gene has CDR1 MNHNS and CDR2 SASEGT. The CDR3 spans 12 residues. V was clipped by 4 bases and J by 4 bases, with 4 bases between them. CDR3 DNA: TGTGCCAGCAGTGTCGGCACCGGGGAGCTGTTTTTT. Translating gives CASSVGTGELFF.

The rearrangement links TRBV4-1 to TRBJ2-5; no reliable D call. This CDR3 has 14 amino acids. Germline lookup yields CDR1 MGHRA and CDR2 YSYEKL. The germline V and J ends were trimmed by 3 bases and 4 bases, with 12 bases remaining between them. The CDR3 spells CASSQLFPGETQYF. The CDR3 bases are TGCGCCAGCAGCCAGCTTTTCCCGGGAGAGACCCAGTACTTC.

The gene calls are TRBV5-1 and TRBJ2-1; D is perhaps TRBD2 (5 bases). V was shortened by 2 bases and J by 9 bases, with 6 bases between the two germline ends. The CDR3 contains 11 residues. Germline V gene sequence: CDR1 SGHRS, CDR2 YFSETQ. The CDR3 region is CASSFRGEQFF. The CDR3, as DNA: TGCGCCAGCAGCTTTCGGGGTGAGCAGTTCTTC.